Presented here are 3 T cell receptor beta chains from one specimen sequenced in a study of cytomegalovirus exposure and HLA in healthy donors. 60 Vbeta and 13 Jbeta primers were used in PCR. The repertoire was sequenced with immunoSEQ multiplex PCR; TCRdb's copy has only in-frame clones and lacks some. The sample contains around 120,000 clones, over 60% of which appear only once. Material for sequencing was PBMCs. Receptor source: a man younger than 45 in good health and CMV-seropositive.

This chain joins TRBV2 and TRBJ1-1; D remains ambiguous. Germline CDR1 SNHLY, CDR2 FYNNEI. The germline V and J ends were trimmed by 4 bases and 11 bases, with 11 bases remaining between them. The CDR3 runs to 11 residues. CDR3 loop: CASSAEVGAFF. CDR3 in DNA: TGTGCCAGCAGTGCTGAGGTGGGTGCTTTCTTT. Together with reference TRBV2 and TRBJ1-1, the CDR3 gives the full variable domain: EPEVTQTPSHQVTQMGQEVILRCVPISNHLYFYWYRQILGQKVEFLVSFYNNEISEKSEIFDDQFSVERPDGSNFTLKIRSTKLEDSAMYFCASSAEVGAFFGQGTRLTVV.

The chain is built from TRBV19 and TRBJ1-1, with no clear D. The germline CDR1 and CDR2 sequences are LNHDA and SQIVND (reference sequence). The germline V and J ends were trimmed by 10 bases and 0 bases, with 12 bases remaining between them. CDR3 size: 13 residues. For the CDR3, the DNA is TGTGCCACCCGACAAGTCATGAACACTGAAGCTTTCTTT. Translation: CATRQVMNTEAFF.

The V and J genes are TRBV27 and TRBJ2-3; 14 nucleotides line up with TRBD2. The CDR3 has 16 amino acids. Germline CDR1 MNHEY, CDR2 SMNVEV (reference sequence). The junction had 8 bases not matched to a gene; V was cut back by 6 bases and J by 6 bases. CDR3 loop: CASSLRLAGGYDTQYF. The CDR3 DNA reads TGTGCCAGCAGCCTCCGACTAGCGGGAGGGTATGATACGCAGTATTTT.